This T cell receptor (beta chain) was sequenced during a study of cytomegalovirus exposure and HLA in healthy donors. General study results and limits: Presence/absence analysis assumed near-uniform sequencing depth across donors. The investigators catalogued 164 TCR beta chains as cytomegalovirus-associated.

With respect to this clone: The antigen is not known.

The PCR contained 60 Vbeta and 13 Jbeta primers. This table comes from immunoSEQ multiplex PCR, and its TCRdb copy is limited to in-frame clones, with some not included. The table shows approximately 160,000 clones, with 77% occurring only once. V trimming: 0 bases; J trimming: 0 bases; junction bases outside the gene matches: 1. Germline V gene data show CDR1 as SGDLS and CDR2 as YYNGEE. The CDR3 is made up of 16 amino acids. The receptor comes from a woman aged 30 to 39 in good health and CMV-seropositive. The source material was PBMCs. The chain couples TRBV9 to TRBJ2-2, with 8 positions matching TRBD1. CDR3 residues: CASSVADRANTGELFF. CDR3 nucleotide sequence: TGTGCCAGCAGCGTAGCGGACAGGGCGAACACCGGGGAGCTGTTTTTT.